This T cell receptor (beta chain) was identified in a study of blood T cells in healthy people across ages. Points from the study as a whole: Observed TCR beta diversity per million T cells went down as age went up. This fall followed a roughly linear course with age.

A second PCR, run for roughly 6 to 11 cycles, used a sample-barcoded 5' primer plus a J-beta primer mix. Carrying 12 random nucleotides, a template-switch adaptor labeled each individual cDNA molecule. TCRdb re-analysed the 5' RACE reads in MiXCR, keeping a single row per CDR3 protein. This table has more than 1,400,000 distinct CDR3 sequences, approximately 38% appearing once. As for this clonotype: Its antigen is currently unknown.

V dropped 1 base and J dropped 0 bases, with 9 bases sitting between them. The CDR3 spans 15 residues. Germline V lookup: CDR1 KGHSY, CDR2 FQNENV. Sequencing input: blood. The rearrangement links TRBV16 to TRBJ1-1; no definite D call. This receptor was taken from a woman aged 18-35 years in good health. The CDR3 loop reads CASSQLGGMNTEAFF. For the CDR3, the DNA is TGTGCCAGCAGCCAATTAGGCGGGATGAACACTGAAGCTTTCTTT.